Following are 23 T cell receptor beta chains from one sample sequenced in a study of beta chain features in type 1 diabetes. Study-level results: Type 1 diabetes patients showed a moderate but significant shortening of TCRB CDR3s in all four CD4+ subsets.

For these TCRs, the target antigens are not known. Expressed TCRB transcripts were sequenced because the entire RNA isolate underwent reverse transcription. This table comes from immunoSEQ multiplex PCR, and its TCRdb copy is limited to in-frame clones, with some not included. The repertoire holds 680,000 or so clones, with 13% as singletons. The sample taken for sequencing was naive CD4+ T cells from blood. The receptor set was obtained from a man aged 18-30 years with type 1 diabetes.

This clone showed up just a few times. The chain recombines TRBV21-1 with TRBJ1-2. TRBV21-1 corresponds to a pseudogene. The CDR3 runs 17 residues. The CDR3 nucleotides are TGTGCCAGCAGGGCGAACTTTCCAGGGGAGGCCAACTATGGCTACACCTTC. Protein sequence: CASRANFPGEANYGYTF.

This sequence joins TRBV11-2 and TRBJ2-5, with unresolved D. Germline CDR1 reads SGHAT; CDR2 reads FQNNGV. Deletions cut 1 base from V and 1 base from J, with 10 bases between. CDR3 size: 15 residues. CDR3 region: CASSLGRNTQETQYF. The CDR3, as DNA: TGTGCCAGCAGCTTAGGGCGGAACACCCAAGAGACCCAGTACTTC.

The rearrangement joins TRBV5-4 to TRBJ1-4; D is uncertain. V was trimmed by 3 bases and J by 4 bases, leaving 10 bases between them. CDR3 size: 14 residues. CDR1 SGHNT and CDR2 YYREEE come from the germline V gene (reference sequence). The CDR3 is CASSSPPSNEKLFF. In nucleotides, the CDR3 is TGTGCCAGCAGCTCCCCACCGAGTAATGAAAAACTGTTTTTT.

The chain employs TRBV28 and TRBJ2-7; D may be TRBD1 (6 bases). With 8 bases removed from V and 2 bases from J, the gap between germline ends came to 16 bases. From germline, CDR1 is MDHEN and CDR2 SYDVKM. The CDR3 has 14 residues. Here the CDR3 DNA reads TGTGCCAGCTTTAGCTGGGACATAACCTACGAGCAGTACTTC. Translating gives CASFSWDITYEQYF.

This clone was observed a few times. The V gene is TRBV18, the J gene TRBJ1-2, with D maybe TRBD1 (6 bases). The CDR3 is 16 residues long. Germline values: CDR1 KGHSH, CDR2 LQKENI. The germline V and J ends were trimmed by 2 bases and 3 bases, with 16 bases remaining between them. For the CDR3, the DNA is TGTGCCAGCTCACCATTGGGGCAGGGGAGAGACTATGGCTACACCTTC. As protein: CASSPLGQGRDYGYTF.

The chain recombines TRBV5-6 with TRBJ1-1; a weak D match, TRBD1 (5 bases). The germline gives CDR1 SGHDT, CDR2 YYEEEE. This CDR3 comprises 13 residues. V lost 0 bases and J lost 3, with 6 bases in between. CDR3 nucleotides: TGTGCCAGCAGCTTGGCCAGGGACACTGAAGCTTTCTTT. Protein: CASSLARDTEAFF.

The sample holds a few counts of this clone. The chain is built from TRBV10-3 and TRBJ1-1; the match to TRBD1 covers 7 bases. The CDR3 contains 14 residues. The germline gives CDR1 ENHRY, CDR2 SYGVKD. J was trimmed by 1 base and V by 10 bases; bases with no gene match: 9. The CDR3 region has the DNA TGTGCCACCGGGACAGCGAGAGGGAACACTGAAGCTTTCTTT. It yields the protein CATGTARGNTEAFF.

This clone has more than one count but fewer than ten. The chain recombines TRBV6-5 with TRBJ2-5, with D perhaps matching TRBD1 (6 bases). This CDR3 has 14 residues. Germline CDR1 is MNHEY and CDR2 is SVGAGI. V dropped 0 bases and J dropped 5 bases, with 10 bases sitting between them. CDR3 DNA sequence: TGTGCCAGCAGTTACTCTTACCAGGGGGAGACCCAGTACTTC. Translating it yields CASSYSYQGETQYF.

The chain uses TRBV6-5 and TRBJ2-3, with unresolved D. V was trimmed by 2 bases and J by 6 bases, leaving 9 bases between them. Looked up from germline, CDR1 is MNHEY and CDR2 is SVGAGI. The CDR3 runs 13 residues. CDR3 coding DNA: TGTGCCAGCAGTTACCCGACCTGGGATACGCAGTATTTT. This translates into CASSYPTWDTQYF.

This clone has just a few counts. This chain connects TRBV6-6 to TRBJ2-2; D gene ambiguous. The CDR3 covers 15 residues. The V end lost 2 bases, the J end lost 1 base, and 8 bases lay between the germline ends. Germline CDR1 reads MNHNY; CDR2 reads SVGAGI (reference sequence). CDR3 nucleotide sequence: TGTGCCAGCAGTTACCAGCAGAAGAACACCGGGGAGCTGTTTTTT. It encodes CASSYQQKNTGELFF.

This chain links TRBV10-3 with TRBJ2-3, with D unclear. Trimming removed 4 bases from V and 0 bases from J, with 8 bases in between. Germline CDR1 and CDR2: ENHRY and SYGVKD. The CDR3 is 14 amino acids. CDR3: CAISGADSTDTQYF. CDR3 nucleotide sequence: TGTGCCATCAGTGGGGCGGACAGCACAGATACGCAGTATTTT.

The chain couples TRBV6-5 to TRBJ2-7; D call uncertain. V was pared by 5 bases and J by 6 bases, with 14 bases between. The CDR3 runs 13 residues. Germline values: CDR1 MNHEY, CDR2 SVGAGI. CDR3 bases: TGTGCCAGCAGTGAACCCCAAGGTGGCGAGCAGTACTTC. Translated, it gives CASSEPQGGEQYF.

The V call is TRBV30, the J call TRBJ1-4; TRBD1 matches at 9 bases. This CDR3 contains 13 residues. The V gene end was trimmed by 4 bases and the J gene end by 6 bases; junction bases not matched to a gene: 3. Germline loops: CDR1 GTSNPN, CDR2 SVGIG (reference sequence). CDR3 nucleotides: TGTGCCTGGATGGGACAGGGATATGAAAAACTGTTTTTT. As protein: CAWMGQGYEKLFF.

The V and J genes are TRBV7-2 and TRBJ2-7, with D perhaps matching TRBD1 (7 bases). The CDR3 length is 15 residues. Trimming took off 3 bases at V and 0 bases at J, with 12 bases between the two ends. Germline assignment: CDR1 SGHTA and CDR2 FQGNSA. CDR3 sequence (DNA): TGTGCCAGCAGCTTCCGACAGGGAGGCTCCTACGAGCAGTACTTC. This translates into CASSFRQGGSYEQYF. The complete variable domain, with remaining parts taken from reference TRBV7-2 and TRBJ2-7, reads GAGVSQSPSNKVTEKGKDVELRCDPISGHTALYWYRQSLGQGLEFLIYFQGNSAPDKSGLPSDRFSAERTGGSVSTLTIQRTQQEDSAVYLCASSFRQGGSYEQYFGPGTRLTVT.

This chain's CDR3 is CAISESVGGYEQFF. The CDR3 nucleotides read TGTGCCATCAGTGAGTCGGTAGGAGGATATGAGCAGTTCTTC. The chain is built from TRBV10-3 and TRBJ2-1, with D perhaps TRBD2 (5 bases). This CDR3 has 14 amino acids. Germline assignment: CDR1 ENHRY and CDR2 SYGVKD. V was clipped by 0 bases and J by 8 bases, with 11 bases between them.

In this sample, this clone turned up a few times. The CDR3 sequence: CATSRDRGAAEKLFF. CDR3 nucleotide sequence: TGTGCCACCAGCAGAGATCGGGGGGCCGCGGAAAAACTGTTTTTT. This sequence joins TRBV15 and TRBJ1-4; the D gene is possibly TRBD1 (6 bases). The ends were cut back, 0 bases at V and 8 bases at J, with 13 bases in the middle. The CDR3 has 15 amino acids. CDR1 and CDR2 (germline): LNHNV, YYDKDF (reference sequence).

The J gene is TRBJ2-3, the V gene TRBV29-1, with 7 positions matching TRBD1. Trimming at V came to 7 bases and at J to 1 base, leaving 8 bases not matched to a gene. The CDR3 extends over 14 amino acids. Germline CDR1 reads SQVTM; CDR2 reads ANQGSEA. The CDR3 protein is CSAETGIGTDTQYF. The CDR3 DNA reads TGCAGCGCAGAGACAGGGATCGGCACAGATACGCAGTATTTT.

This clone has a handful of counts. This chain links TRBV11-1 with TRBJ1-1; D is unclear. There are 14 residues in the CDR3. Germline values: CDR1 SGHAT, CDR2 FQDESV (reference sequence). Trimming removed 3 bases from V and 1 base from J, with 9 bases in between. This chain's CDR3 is CASSFGGENTEAFF. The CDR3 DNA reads TGTGCCAGCAGCTTCGGTGGGGAGAACACTGAAGCTTTCTTT.

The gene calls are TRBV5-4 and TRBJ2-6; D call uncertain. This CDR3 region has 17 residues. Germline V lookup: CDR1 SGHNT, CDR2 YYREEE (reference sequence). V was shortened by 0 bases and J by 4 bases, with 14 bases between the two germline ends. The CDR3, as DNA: TGTGCCAGCAGCTTGGGTCAGGACGCAGACGGGGCCAACGTCCTGACTTTC. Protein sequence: CASSLGQDADGANVLTF. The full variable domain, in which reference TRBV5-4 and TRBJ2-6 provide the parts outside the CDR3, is ETGVTQSPTHLIKTRGQQVTLRCSSQSGHNTVSWYQQALGQGPQFIFQYYREEENGRGNFPPRFSGLQFPNYSSELNVNALELDDSALYLCASSLGQDADGANVLTFGAGSRLTVL.

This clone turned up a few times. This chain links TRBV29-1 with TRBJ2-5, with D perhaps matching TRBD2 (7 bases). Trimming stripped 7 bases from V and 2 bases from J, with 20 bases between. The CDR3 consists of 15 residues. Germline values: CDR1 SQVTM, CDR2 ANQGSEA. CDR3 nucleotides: TGCAGCGCTGGTCTGGGGAGGGGGTGGCAAGAGACCCAGTACTTC. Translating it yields CSAGLGRGWQETQYF.

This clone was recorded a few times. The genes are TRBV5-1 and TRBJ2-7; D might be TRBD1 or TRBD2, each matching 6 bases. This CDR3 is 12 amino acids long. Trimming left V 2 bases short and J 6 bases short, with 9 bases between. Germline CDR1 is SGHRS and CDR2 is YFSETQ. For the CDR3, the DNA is TGCGCCAGCAGCTTTGAGGGGGGCGAGCAGTACTTC. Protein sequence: CASSFEGGEQYF.

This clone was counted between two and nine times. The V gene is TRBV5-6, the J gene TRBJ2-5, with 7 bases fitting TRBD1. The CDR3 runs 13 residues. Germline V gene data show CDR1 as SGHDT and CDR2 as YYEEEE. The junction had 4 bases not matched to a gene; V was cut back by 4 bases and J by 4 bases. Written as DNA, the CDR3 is TGTGCCAGCAGCGCGACAGGGAGAGAGACCCAGTACTTC. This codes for CASSATGRETQYF.

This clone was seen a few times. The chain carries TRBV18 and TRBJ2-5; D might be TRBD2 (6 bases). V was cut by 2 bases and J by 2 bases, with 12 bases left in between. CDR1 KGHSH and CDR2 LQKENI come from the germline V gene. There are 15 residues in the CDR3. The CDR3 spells CASSPNGGRQETQYF. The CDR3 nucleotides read TGTGCCAGCTCACCAAATGGGGGGAGACAAGAGACCCAGTACTTC. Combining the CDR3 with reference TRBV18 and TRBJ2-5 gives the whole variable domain NAGVMQNPRHLVRRRGQEARLRCSPMKGHSHVYWYRQLPEEGLKFMVYLQKENIIDESGMPKERFSAEFPKEGPSILRIQQVVRGDSAAYFCASSPNGGRQETQYFGPGTRLLVL.